This record concerns one T cell receptor beta chain sequence. Antigen unknown. Using immunoSEQ multiplex PCR, the repertoire was profiled, and TCRdb retains in-frame clones only, with some absent. The sample consists of about 71,000 clones, about 92% of them appearing once. CDR3 length: 15 residues. Germline V gene sequence: CDR1 MNHNY, CDR2 SVGAGI (reference sequence). Trimming pared 4 bases from V and 2 bases from J, leaving 14 bases between. This record belongs to a study of graft-versus-host responses after intestinal transplantation. Overall study: Among the recipients, all got anti-thymocyte globulin induction and then tacrolimus and steroids for about 3 years.

The genes are TRBV6-6 and TRBJ1-2; TRBD1 might be the D (6 bases). The receptor was isolated from a human donor who received an intestinal transplant. The sequences come from unstimulated CD8+ T cells sorted from spleen or lymph node cells, collected before intestinal transplant. The CDR3 nucleotides read TGTGCCAGCAGTTCAGCCGGACAGACCAACTATGGCTACACCTTC. It specifies CASSSAGQTNYGYTF.